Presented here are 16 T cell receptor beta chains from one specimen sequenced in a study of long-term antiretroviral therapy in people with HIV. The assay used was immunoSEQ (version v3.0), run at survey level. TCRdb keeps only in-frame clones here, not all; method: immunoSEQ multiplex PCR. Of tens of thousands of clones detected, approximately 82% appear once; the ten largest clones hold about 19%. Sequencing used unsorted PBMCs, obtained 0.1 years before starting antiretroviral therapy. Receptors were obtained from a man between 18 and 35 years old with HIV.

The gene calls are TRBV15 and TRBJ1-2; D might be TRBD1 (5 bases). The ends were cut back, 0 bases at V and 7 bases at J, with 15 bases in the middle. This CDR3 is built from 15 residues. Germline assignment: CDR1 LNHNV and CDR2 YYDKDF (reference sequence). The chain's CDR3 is CATSRDRGRAGGYTF. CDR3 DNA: TGTGCCACCAGCAGAGATAGGGGCAGGGCGGGTGGCTACACCTTC.

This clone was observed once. The CDR3 region is CAFWPPPLIGNTIYF. Written as DNA, the CDR3 is TGCGCCTTTTGGCCCCCCCCTCTGATCGGAAACACCATATATTTT. The rearrangement joins TRBV5-1 to TRBJ1-3; D gene unclear. Germline values: CDR1 SGHRS, CDR2 YFSETQ. Deletions cut 10 bases from V and 4 bases from J, with 21 bases between. The CDR3 has 15 residues.

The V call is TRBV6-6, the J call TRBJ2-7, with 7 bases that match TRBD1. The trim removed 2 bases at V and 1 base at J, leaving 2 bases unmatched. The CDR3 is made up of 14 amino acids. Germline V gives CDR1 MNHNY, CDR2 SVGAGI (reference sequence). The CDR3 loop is CASSYPGQSYEQYF. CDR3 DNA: TGTGCCAGCAGTTACCCGGGACAGTCCTACGAGCAGTACTTC.

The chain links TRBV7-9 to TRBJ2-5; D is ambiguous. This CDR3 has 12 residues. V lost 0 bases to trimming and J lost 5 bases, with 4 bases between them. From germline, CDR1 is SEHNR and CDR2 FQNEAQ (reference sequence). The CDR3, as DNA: TGTGCCAGCAGCTTAGCTACGGAGACCCAGTACTTC. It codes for CASSLATETQYF. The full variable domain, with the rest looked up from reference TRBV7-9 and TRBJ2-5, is DTGVSQNPRHKITKRGQNVTFRCDPISEHNRLYWYRQTLGQGPEFLTYFQNEAQLEKSRLLSDRFSAERPKGSFSTLEIQRTEQGDSAMYLCASSLATETQYFGPGTRLLVL.

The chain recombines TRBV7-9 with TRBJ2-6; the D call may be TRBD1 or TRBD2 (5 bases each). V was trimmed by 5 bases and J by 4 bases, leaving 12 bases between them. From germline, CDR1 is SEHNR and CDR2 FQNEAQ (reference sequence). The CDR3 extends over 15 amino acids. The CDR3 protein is CASSHWGNGANVLTF. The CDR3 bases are TGTGCCAGCAGCCACTGGGGGAACGGGGCCAACGTCCTGACTTTC.

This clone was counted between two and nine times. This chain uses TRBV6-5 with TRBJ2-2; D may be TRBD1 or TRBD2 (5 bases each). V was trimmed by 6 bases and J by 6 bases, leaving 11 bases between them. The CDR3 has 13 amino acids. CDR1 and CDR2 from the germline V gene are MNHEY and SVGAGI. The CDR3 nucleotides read TGTGCCAGCAGCCGGGACGTACCCGGGGAGCTGTTTTTT. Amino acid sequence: CASSRDVPGELFF.

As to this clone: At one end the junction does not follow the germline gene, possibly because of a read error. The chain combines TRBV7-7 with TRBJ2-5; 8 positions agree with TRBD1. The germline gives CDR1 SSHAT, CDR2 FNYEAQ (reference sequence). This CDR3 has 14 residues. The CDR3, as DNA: TGTGCTAGCAGCCCAGACAGGGGACGGGAGACCCAGTACTTC. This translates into CASSPDRGRETQYF.

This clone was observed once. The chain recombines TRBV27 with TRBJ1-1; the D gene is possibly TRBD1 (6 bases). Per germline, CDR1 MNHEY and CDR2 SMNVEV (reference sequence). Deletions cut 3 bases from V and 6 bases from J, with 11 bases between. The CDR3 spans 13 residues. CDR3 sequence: CASSLSQGAEAFF. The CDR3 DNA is TGTGCCAGCAGTTTGTCACAGGGCGCTGAAGCTTTCTTT.

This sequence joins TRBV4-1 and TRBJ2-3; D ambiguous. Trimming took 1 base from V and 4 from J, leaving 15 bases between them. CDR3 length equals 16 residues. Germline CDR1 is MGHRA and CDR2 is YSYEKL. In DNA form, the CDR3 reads TGCGCCAGCAGCCAAGGTCGCCTAGGTATCCCAGATACGCAGTATTTT. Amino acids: CASSQGRLGIPDTQYF.

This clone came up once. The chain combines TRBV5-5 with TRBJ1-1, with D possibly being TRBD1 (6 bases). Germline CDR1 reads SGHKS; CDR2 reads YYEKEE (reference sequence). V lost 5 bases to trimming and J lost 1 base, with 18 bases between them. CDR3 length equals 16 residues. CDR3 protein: CASSSYPGASNTEAFF. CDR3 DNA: TGTGCCAGCAGTTCTTACCCAGGGGCCTCGAACACTGAAGCTTTCTTT.

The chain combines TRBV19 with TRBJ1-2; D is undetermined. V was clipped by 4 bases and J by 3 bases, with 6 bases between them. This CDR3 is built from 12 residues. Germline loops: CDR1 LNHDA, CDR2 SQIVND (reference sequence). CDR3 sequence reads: CASSTHDYGYTF. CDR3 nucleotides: TGTGCCAGTAGTACCCACGACTATGGCTACACCTTC.

The CDR3 DNA sequence: TGTGCCAGTAGTAAGCGGGACCTCTCGGTCACAGATACGCAGTATTTT. Translated: CASSKRDLSVTDTQYF. This chain uses TRBV19 with TRBJ2-3; 7 bases line up with TRBD2. V gave up 4 bases and J gave up 2 bases; unmatched junction bases: 9. Germline-derived CDR1 and CDR2 are LNHDA and SQIVND (reference sequence). CDR3 length: 16 residues.

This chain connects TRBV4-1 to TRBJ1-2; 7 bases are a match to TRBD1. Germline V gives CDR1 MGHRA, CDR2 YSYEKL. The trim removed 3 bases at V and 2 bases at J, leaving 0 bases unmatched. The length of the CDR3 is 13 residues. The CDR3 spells CASSQTGNYGYTF. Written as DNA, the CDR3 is TGCGCCAGCAGCCAGACAGGGAACTATGGCTACACCTTC.

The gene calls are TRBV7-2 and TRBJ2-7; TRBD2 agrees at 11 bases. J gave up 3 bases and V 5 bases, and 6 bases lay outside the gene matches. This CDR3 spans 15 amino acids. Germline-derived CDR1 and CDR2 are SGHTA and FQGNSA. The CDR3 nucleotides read TGTGCCAGCAGCCCCGGGACTAGCGGTTACTACGAGCAGTACTTC. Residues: CASSPGTSGYYEQYF.

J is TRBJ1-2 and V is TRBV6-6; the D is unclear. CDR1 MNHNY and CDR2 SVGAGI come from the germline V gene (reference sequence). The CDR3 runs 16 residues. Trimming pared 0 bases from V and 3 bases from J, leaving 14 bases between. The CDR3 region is CASSYSPDGSYYGYTF. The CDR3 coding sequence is TGTGCCAGCAGTTACTCCCCCGACGGATCTTACTATGGCTACACCTTC.

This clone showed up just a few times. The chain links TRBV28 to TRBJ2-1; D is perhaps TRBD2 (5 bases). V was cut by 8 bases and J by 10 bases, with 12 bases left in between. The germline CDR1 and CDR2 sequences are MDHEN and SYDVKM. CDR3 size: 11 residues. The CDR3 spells CASANPGEQFF. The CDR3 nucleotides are TGTGCCAGCGCCAACCCGGGGGAGCAGTTCTTC.